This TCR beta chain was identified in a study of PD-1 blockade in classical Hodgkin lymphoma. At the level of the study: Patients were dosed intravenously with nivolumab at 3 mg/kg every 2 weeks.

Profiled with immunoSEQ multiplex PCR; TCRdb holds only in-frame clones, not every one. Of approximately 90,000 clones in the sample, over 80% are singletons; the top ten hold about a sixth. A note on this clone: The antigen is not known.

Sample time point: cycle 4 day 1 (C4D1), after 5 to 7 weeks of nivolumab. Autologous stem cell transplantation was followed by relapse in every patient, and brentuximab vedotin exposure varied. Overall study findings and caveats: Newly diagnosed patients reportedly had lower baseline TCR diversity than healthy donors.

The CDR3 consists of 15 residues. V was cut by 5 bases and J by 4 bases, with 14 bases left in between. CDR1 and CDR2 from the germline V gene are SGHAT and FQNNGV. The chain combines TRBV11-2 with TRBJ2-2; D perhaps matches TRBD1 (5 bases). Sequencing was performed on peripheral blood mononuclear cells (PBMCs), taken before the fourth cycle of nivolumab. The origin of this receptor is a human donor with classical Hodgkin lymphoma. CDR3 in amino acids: CASSQGSQGTGELFF. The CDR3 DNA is TGTGCCAGCAGCCAAGGGTCCCAGGGCACCGGGGAGCTGTTTTTT. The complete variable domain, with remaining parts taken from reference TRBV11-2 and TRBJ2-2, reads EAGVAQSPRYKIIEKRQSVAFWCNPISGHATLYWYQQILGQGPKLLIQFQNNGVVDDSQLPKDRFSAERLKGVDSTLKIQPAKLEDSAVYLCASSQGSQGTGELFFGEGSRLTVL.